This T cell receptor beta chain was documented in a study of lymphopenia after photon versus proton radiotherapy. Whole-study results and caveats: Better survival with proton therapy was suggested as possible, not demonstrated. After lymphocyte nadir, photon-treated repertoires showed oligoclonal expansion, especially CD8+ Temra.

Profiled with immunoSEQ multiplex PCR; TCRdb holds only in-frame clones, not every one. Seen here are around 30,000 clones, over 75% observed once, and the top ten hold around 13%. This clone has only one observation. What it binds is not known. V lost 0 bases to trimming and J lost 1 base; unmatched junction nucleotides: 15. The V gene's germline CDR1 is MNHEY and CDR2 SMNVEV (reference sequence). CDR3 size: 20 residues. The TCR sequence derives from a woman in her sixties or seventies with pancreatic cancer. The J gene is TRBJ1-5, the V gene TRBV27; 7 bases match TRBD1. Here the sequenced sample was peripheral blood, taken from a patient treated with proton-based radiotherapy. CDR3 loop: CASSLSPPITQGVSNQPQHF. Here the CDR3 DNA reads TGTGCCAGCAGTTTATCGCCACCGATAACGCAGGGGGTGAGCAATCAGCCCCAGCATTTT.